This T cell receptor beta chain appears in the sequencing data of a study of cytomegalovirus exposure and HLA in healthy donors. Method: immunoSEQ multiplex PCR; TCRdb's copy keeps in-frame clones and lacks some. The sample yields roughly 86,000 clones, 90% to 97% seen once. The V segment lost 2 bases and the J segment 7 bases; nucleotides outside the gene matches: 10. Germline-derived CDR1 and CDR2 are SGHVS and FNYEAQ. The CDR3 sequence is 16 residues long. The receptor comes from a man between 18 and 29 years old in good health and CMV-seropositive. Sequencing was done on a sample of PBMCs. The rearrangement joins TRBV7-6 to TRBJ2-1; TRBD2 matches at 8 bases. The CDR3 sequence is CASSLYISGGRNEQFF. CDR3 nucleotide sequence: TGTGCCAGCAGCTTATACATCAGCGGGGGACGGAATGAGCAGTTCTTC.